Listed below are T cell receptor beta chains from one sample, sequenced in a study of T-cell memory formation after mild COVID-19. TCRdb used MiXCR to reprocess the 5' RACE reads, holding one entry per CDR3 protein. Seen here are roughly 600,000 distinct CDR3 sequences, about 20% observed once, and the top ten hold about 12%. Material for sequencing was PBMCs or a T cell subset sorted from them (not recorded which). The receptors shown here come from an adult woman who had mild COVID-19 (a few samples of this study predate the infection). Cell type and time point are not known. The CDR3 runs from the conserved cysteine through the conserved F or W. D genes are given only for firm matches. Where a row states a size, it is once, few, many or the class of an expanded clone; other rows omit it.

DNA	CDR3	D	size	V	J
TGCAGTGCTAGACCCCGGGGCCTAGCGGGGGGGCTCGAGACCCAGTACTTC	CSARPRGLAGGLETQYF	TRBD2	few	TRBV20-1	TRBJ2-5
TGCGCCAGCAGCCTCTCAGGGGGGCGCGAAGAACTAGCAACTAATGAAAAACTGTTTTTT	CASSLSGGREELATNEKLFF	TRBD1	.	TRBV5-1	TRBJ1-4
TGCAGTGCAATACCCTACCGGGAGTCCACAGATACGCAGTATTTT	CSAIPYRESTDTQYF	.	few	TRBV20-1	TRBJ2-3
TGTGCCAGCAGTGACAGGTCTAGGGGCTATGGCTACACCTTC	CASSDRSRGYGYTF	.	few	TRBV12-3/TRBV12-4	TRBJ1-2
TGCAGCGTTGAACCTGGGTATGAGGGCACTGAAGCTTTCTTT	CSVEPGYEGTEAFF	.	.	TRBV29-1	TRBJ1-1
TGCAGTGCCACCCTGGTTTCCTACAATGAGCAGTTCTTC	CSATLVSYNEQFF	.	.	TRBV20-1	TRBJ2-1
TGTGCCAGCAGCCCAGGCGGGGGACACTACAATGAGCAGTTCTTC	CASSPGGGHYNEQFF	.	.	TRBV7-6	TRBJ2-1
TGCAGCGTTGACGGCGGGACAGCGAACACTGAAGCTTTCTTT	CSVDGGTANTEAFF	TRBD1	.	TRBV29-1	TRBJ1-1
TGCAGTGCTAGCAGTTCCCGGGGGGACACTGAAGCTTTCTTT	CSASSSRGDTEAFF	.	.	TRBV20-1	TRBJ1-1
TGTGCCTGGGAGACAGGGGGCTATAATCAGCCCCAGCATTTT	CAWETGGYNQPQHF	TRBD1	.	TRBV30	TRBJ1-5
TGCAGTGCGAGCGGACTAGCGGGAGGGAGCTCCTACAATGAGCAGTTCTTC	CSASGLAGGSSYNEQFF	TRBD2	.	TRBV20-1	TRBJ2-1
TGCAGTGCTAGAGCGACTAGCGGGGGGGGCACAGATACGCAGTATTTT	CSARATSGGGTDTQYF	TRBD2	few	TRBV20-1	TRBJ2-3
TGTGCCAGCTCACCCCTACTAGCGGGAGGGCCGGATGAGCAGTTCTTC	CASSPLLAGGPDEQFF	TRBD2	few	TRBV18	TRBJ2-1
TGTGCCAGCAGCCCCCTAACAGGGTCCGAGCAGTACTTC	CASSPLTGSEQYF	.	few	TRBV4-2	TRBJ2-7
TGTGCCAGCAGCTGGACAGGGGGCGACACCGGGGAGCTGTTTTTT	CASSWTGGDTGELFF	TRBD1	few	TRBV11-2	TRBJ2-2
TGTGCCACCTGCCCCGGGACAGGGAACACTGAAGCTTTCTTT	CATCPGTGNTEAFF	TRBD1	few	TRBV15	TRBJ1-1
TGTGCCAGCAGCCAAGATCTAGGGGGCGCGACTGAAGCTTTCTTT	CASSQDLGGATEAFF	TRBD1	few	TRBV4-2	TRBJ1-1
TGCAGCGTTGAAGCTAGATGGACCCGAAGGAATACTGAAGCTTTCTTT	CSVEARWTRRNTEAFF	.	once	TRBV29-1	TRBJ1-1
TGTGCCAGCAGTGAGACGACATGGGGGGTTCAATCCACCGGGGAGCTGTTTTTT	CASSETTWGVQSTGELFF	.	.	TRBV12-3/TRBV12-4	TRBJ2-2
TGTGCCAGCAGCCCCGGGGGGCCCGAGAGCTCCTACGAGCAGTACTTC	CASSPGGPESSYEQYF	.	.	TRBV7-9	TRBJ2-7
TGTGCCAGCAGTTTATCGACTGGTGGAGATACGCAGTATTTT	CASSLSTGGDTQYF	.	many	TRBV27	TRBJ2-3
TGTGCCAGCAGCCAGGCATTTAATGAAAAACTGTTTTTT	CASSQAFNEKLFF	.	many	TRBV3-1	TRBJ1-4
TGTGCCAGCAGTCTCATGACAGACAGGATAAATTCACCCCTCCACTTT	CASSLMTDRINSPLHF	.	.	TRBV27	TRBJ1-6
TGTGCCAGCTCACCCGATCACAGGGTGAGCTACGAGCAGTACTTC	CASSPDHRVSYEQYF	.	.	TRBV18	TRBJ2-7
TGCAGTGCTCCGGACCGGGAGACAGGCACAGATACGCAGTATTTT	CSAPDRETGTDTQYF	.	few	TRBV20-1	TRBJ2-3
TGTGCCAGCAGCTTATCCACATGGGGACGGTATAGCAATCAGCCCCAGCATTTT	CASSLSTWGRYSNQPQHF	.	.	TRBV7-8	TRBJ1-5
TGTGCCAGCAGTTTATCCTCCGGCGGGAATGAGCAGTTCTTC	CASSLSSGGNEQFF	.	once	TRBV12-3/TRBV12-4	TRBJ2-1
TGTGCCAGCAGCGCCGGACTAGCGGAGTTTTACGAGCAGTACTTC	CASSAGLAEFYEQYF	TRBD2	.	TRBV7-9	TRBJ2-7
TGTGCCAGCAGTTACTCCCCTACCAACTACGAGCAGTACTTC	CASSYSPTNYEQYF	.	many	TRBV6-5	TRBJ2-7
TGTGCCAGCAGGGCCCAGGGGGCCTACGAGCAGTACTTC	CASRAQGAYEQYF	TRBD1	few	TRBV27	TRBJ2-7
TGTGCCAGCAGTCCACGGGGGGAGCAAGAGACCCAGTACTTC	CASSPRGEQETQYF	TRBD2	.	TRBV6-5	TRBJ2-5
TGCGCCAGCAGCGCCGGGACCCGAGAGTTGGACGAGCAGTACTTC	CASSAGTRELDEQYF	.	.	TRBV5-1	TRBJ2-7
TGTGCCAGCACCGCACGGGCAGATACGCAGTATTTT	CASTARADTQYF	.	few	TRBV12-3/TRBV12-4	TRBJ2-3
TGTGCCAGTGGGGGGCCACAGGGACACGAGCAGTACTTC	CASGGPQGHEQYF	.	few	TRBV6-2/TRBV6-3	TRBJ2-7
TGCAGCGACGATCCAGATACGCAGTATTTT	CSDDPDTQYF	.	.	TRBV29-1	TRBJ2-3
TGTGCCAGCAACCCCGGGACTAGCGGGAGGAGTGAGCAGTACTTC	CASNPGTSGRSEQYF	TRBD2	.	TRBV12-3/TRBV12-4	TRBJ2-7
TGTGCCAGCGGACTGGGGGATCGGTATGGCTACACCTTC	CASGLGDRYGYTF	.	few	TRBV7-9	TRBJ1-2
TGTGCCAGCAGCGCAAGACAGGGGAGGAACACTGAAGCTTTCTTT	CASSARQGRNTEAFF	TRBD1	.	TRBV5-5	TRBJ1-1
TGTGCCAGCAGTGCACAGGGGCCCCGAGAGACCCAGTACTTC	CASSAQGPRETQYF	TRBD1	.	TRBV12-3/TRBV12-4	TRBJ2-5
TGTGCCAGCAGCGAGACTAGCGGGGGGCCAGAGACCCAGTACTTC	CASSETSGGPETQYF	TRBD2	few	TRBV7-3	TRBJ2-5
TGTGCCAGCAGCTTACAGGGACAGGGTGCTTTCGAGCAGTACTTC	CASSLQGQGAFEQYF	TRBD1	.	TRBV7-9	TRBJ2-7
TGTGCCAGCAGCTTAGGGGGAGGAGGGGTCTACGAGCAGTACTTC	CASSLGGGGVYEQYF	.	few	TRBV7-9	TRBJ2-7
TGCGCCAGCAGCCCTGAGACAGATACGCAGTATTTT	CASSPETDTQYF	.	.	TRBV5-1	TRBJ2-3
TGTGCCACCAGTGACGATTCGACTAGCGGGATTAGCACAGATACGCAGTATTTT	CATSDDSTSGISTDTQYF	TRBD2	few	TRBV24-1	TRBJ2-3
TGTGCCTGGACTAGCGGATACACCGGGGAGCTGTTTTTT	CAWTSGYTGELFF	TRBD2	few	TRBV30	TRBJ2-2
TGCGCCAGCAGCTTGGCCCGGGACCCGAACACTGAAGCTTTCTTT	CASSLARDPNTEAFF	.	.	TRBV5-1	TRBJ1-1
TGTGCCAGCTCACTTCAGGCTATTGAGCAGTTCTTC	CASSLQAIEQFF	.	once	TRBV18	TRBJ2-1
TGTGCCAGCAGCCCACCGCCCAATGAGCAGTTCTTC	CASSPPPNEQFF	.	few	TRBV7-2	TRBJ2-1
TGTGCCAGCGCTAGGGGGGACTATGAAGAGACCCAGTACTTC	CASARGDYEETQYF	.	.	TRBV12-3/TRBV12-4	TRBJ2-5
TGTGCCAGCAGCTTAGATTCCGGCTACACCTTC	CASSLDSGYTF	.	.	TRBV7-9	TRBJ1-2
TGCAGTGCTAGAGTTACAGGCGGGACAGAATCCTACAATGAGCAGTTCTTC	CSARVTGGTESYNEQFF	.	few	TRBV20-1	TRBJ2-1
TGCAGCGTTCTAAGGCCAGGGAGCTATGGCTACACCTTC	CSVLRPGSYGYTF	.	few	TRBV29-1	TRBJ1-2
TGTGCCATCAGTGATCAAAGAGCGGCGCAAGAGACCCAGTACTTC	CAISDQRAAQETQYF	.	few	TRBV10-3	TRBJ2-5